The rows below give T cell receptor beta chains drawn from one sample of a study of T cells in Graves' hyperthyroidism and ophthalmopathy. MiXCR, run by TCRdb on the multiplex PCR reads, gives a single entry per CDR3 protein. Of hundreds of thousands of distinct CDR3 sequences listed, approximately 25% are singletons. The sequencing sample was made of blood. These receptors all stem from a woman in her twenties or thirties with Graves' ophthalmopathy. CDR3s include the opening cysteine and the closing phenylalanine or tryptophan. A D gene is named only where the DNA matches it firmly. Clone sizes are given selectively: once, few, many, or a class where the clone is expanded.

V,D,size,J,CDR3,DNA
TRBV24-1,NA,many,TRBJ1-2,CATGVQPINYGYTF,TGTGCCACCGGGGTACAGCCGATAAACTATGGCTACACCTTC
TRBV19,NA,many,TRBJ1-2,CAIREQGEYGYTF,TGTGCCATAAGGGAACAGGGAGAATATGGCTACACCTTC
TRBV28,NA,once,TRBJ2-5,CASSPRGPTREETQYF,TGTGCCAGCAGCCCGCGCGGGCCCACACGGGAAGAGACCCAGTACTTC
TRBV12-3/TRBV12-4,NA,many,TRBJ2-7,CASSLSLRMYF,TGTGCCAGCAGCCTAAGTTTAAGGATGTACTTC
TRBV7-2,TRBD2,many,TRBJ2-5,CASSPGGQVETQYF,TGTGCCAGCAGCCCGGGGGGGCAAGTGGAGACCCAGTACTTC
TRBV2,NA,many,TRBJ2-7,CASSRLYYEQYF,TGTGCCAGCAGCAGGCTATACTACGAGCAGTACTTC
TRBV20-1,NA,many,TRBJ1-2,CSAAQGGGYGYTF,TGCAGTGCCGCTCAAGGGGGGGGGTATGGCTACACCTTC
TRBV7-2,NA,many,TRBJ1-2,CASSSPRQTYGYTF,TGTGCCAGCAGCTCCCCCCGACAGACCTATGGCTACACCTTC
TRBV12-3/TRBV12-4,TRBD1,many,TRBJ2-7,CASSFDRAEQYF,TGTGCCAGCAGTTTTGACAGGGCCGAGCAGTACTTC
TRBV28,TRBD1,NA,TRBJ1-1,CASSPPDRGSEAFF,TGTGCCAGCAGTCCACCTGACAGGGGGTCTGAAGCTTTCTTT
TRBV7-9,NA,many,TRBJ2-7,CASSLPPGLDEQYF,TGTGCCAGCAGCTTACCGCCGGGACTGGACGAGCAGTACTTC
TRBV28,NA,many,TRBJ1-2,CASSAGPIGYTF,TGTGCCAGCAGTGCGGGTCCGATCGGCTACACCTTC
TRBV6-2/TRBV6-3,TRBD1,once,TRBJ2-7,CASKRGTGSGEQYF,TGTGCCAGCAAAAGGGGGACAGGGAGCGGCGAGCAGTACTTC
TRBV12-3/TRBV12-4,TRBD1,few,TRBJ2-7,CASSSLRQGAYEQYF,TGTGCCAGCAGTTCCCTTCGACAGGGGGCCTACGAGCAGTACTTC
TRBV9,TRBD1,NA,TRBJ1-2,CASSAESRGRKYGYTF,TGTGCCAGCAGCGCAGAGAGCAGGGGGAGAAAATATGGCTACACCTTC
TRBV20-1,TRBD2,few,TRBJ2-7,CSAKGGLAYYEQYF,TGCAGTGCCAAAGGGGGACTAGCTTACTACGAGCAGTACTTC